The 9 T cell receptor beta chains given below trace back to one sample, sequenced in a study of blood T cell repertoires in COVID-19. Sequencing used immunoSEQ multiplex PCR; TCRdb keeps in-frame clones, though not all of them. The profile shows about 260,000 clones, approximately 89% of them singletons. Input material: peripheral blood. These receptors came from a man aged 40-49 years who had recovered from COVID-19.

The chain carries TRBV30 and TRBJ2-1; 7 bases fit TRBD2. J gave up 5 bases and V 4 bases, and 8 bases lay outside the gene matches. Germline V gene data show CDR1 as GTSNPN and CDR2 as SVGIG (reference sequence). The CDR3 extends over 14 amino acids. Here the CDR3 DNA reads TGTGCCTGGATTAGGGCTAGCGGCCACAATGAGCAGTTCTTC. Translation: CAWIRASGHNEQFF.

This clone was detected ten times or more. The chain carries TRBV4-2 and TRBJ2-6, with TRBD2 identical over 8 bases. Germline V CDR1 and CDR2: LGHNA, YNFKEQ. V gave up 3 bases and J gave up 1 base; unmatched junction bases: 2. This CDR3 is 16 amino acids long. The CDR3 loop is CASSQGLESGANVLTF. CDR3 DNA sequence: TGTGCCAGCAGCCAGGGACTAGAGTCTGGGGCCAACGTCCTGACTTTC.

This chain links TRBV29-1 with TRBJ2-1, with TRBD2 matching over 11 bases. Germline V gives CDR1 SQVTM, CDR2 ANQGSEA. The CDR3 consists of 15 residues. The ends lost 4 bases at V and 6 bases at J; junction bases unmatched: 8. This CDR3 is CSVVPVAGGSNEQFF. For the CDR3, the DNA is TGCAGCGTTGTTCCCGTAGCGGGAGGGAGCAATGAGCAGTTCTTC.

The chain uses TRBV7-8 and TRBJ2-7; 10 bases are shared with TRBD2. Germline V lookup: CDR1 SGHVS, CDR2 FQNEAQ. CDR3 size: 14 residues. V shed 1 base and J 6 bases; nucleotides not matched to a gene: 3. The CDR3 here is CASSLGLAGFEQYF. In DNA, the CDR3 is TGTGCCAGCAGCTTAGGACTAGCGGGCTTCGAGCAGTACTTC.

This chain connects TRBV6-2 or TRBV6-3 to TRBJ2-3, with unresolved D. Per germline, CDR1 MNHEY and CDR2 SVGEGT. Deletions cut 4 bases from V and 2 bases from J, with 10 bases between. The CDR3 totals 14 residues. In DNA, the CDR3 is TGTGCCAGCAGTTGGGTTAGCTTCACAGATACGCAGTATTTT. It encodes CASSWVSFTDTQYF.

This sequence joins TRBV5-1 and TRBJ1-4; maybe TRBD1 (6 bases). The V gene's germline CDR1 is SGHRS and CDR2 YFSETQ. The CDR3 totals 16 residues. Trimming left V 7 bases short and J 4 bases short, with 20 bases between. CDR3 DNA: TGCGCCAGCGGCCTGGGGGCTGACAGTCATAATGAAAAACTGTTTTTT. Translation gives CASGLGADSHNEKLFF.

This clone was seen only a few times. The chain joins TRBV7-9 to TRBJ2-1; 12 nucleotides match TRBD2. V was clipped by 5 bases and J by 6 bases; unmatched bases: 11. The CDR3 runs 17 residues. Per the germline V gene, CDR1 is SEHNR and CDR2 is FQNEAQ (reference sequence). The CDR3 sequence: CASSRGLAGRDSNEQFF. As DNA, the CDR3 is TGTGCCAGCAGCCGCGGACTAGCGGGAAGGGATAGCAATGAGCAGTTCTTC.

This rearrangement joins TRBV12-5 to TRBJ2-3; 14 bases align to TRBD2. With V trimmed by 4 bases and J by 2 bases, 2 bases remained unmatched. Germline values: CDR1 LGHNT, CDR2 FRNRAP. The CDR3 contains 16 residues. The DNA of the CDR3 is TGTGCTAGTGGTTCGGGACTAGCGGGAGACACAGATACGCAGTATTTT. As protein: CASGSGLAGDTDTQYF.

The rearrangement joins TRBV11-2 to TRBJ2-5; 8 bases are a match to TRBD2. Germline CDR1 SGHAT, CDR2 FQNNGV. CDR3 length: 13 amino acids. The V and J ends lost 6 bases and 4 bases, in that order; junction bases with no gene match: 4. For the CDR3, the DNA is TGTGCCAGCAGGTTCGGGGGGGGAGAGACCCAGTACTTC. Translating gives CASRFGGGETQYF.